This T cell receptor (beta chain) comes out of a study of regulatory T cells in long-lasting Graves disease. For TCR beta, libraries came from iRepertoire HTBI primers and Arm-PCR of CDR3 regions. In the original workflow: Identified segments across samples numbered 60 or so TRBV and approximately 14 TRBJ. TCRdb fed the multiplex PCR reads into MiXCR, producing one record per CDR3 protein. TCRdb, rather than the study authors, made the V and J calls. The table shows about 300,000 distinct CDR3 sequences, with around 21% occurring only once. Noted time point: persistent/refractory GD, antithyroid drugs over 5 years with positive TRAb. RNA extracted from PBMCs served as the sequencing template. Sequenced material: peripheral blood mononuclear cells (PBMCs), taken when the disease was refractory, from a patient treated with antithyroid drugs. This TCR was sampled from a female donor with Graves disease.

CDR3 region: CSARGTGGYTEAFF. The CDR3 DNA reads as TGCAGTGCTAGAGGGACAGGGGGGTACACTGAAGCTTTCTTT. The chain joins TRBV20-1 to TRBJ1-1, with 10 bases matching TRBD1. The J segment lost 3 bases and the V segment lost 1 base, leaving 2 bases of the junction unmatched. Germline V gene lookup returns CDR1 DFQATT and CDR2 SNEGSKA (reference sequence). The CDR3 runs 14 residues.